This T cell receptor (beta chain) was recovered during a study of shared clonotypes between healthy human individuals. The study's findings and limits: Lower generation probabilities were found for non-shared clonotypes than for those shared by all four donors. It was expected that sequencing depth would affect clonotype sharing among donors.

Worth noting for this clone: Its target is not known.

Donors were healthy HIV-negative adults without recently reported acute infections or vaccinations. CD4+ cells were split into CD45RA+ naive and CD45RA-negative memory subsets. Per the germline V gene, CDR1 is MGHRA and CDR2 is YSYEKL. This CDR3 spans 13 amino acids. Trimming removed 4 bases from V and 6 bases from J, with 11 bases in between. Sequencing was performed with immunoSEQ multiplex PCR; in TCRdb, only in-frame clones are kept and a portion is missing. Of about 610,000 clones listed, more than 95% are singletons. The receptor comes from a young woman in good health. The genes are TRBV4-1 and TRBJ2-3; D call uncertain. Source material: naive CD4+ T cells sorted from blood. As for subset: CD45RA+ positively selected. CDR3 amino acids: CASSPLVGDTQYF. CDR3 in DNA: TGCGCCAGCAGCCCCCTGGTTGGTGATACGCAGTATTTT.